Listed below are T cell receptor beta chains from one sample, sequenced in a study of blood T cell repertoires in COVID-19. TCRdb's table, derived via immunoSEQ multiplex PCR, lists solely in-frame clones and lacks some. The sample has approximately 140,000 clones; around 90% are singletons. The sample was peripheral blood. The receptors stem from a human donor with COVID-19, enrolled during active disease. The donor label of this sample is uncertain. CDR3s include the opening cysteine and the closing phenylalanine or tryptophan. D genes are given only for firm matches. Clone size is given for some rows only: seen once, a few or many times, or a class if the clone is expanded.

V gene: TRBV12-5; D gene: NA; clone size: NA; J gene: TRBJ1-5; CDR3 protein: CASGLNRHSNQPQHF; CDR3 DNA: TGTGCTAGTGGTCTAAATCGTCATAGCAATCAGCCCCAGCATTTT
V gene: TRBV4-1; D gene: TRBD2; clone size: NA; J gene: TRBJ2-5; CDR3 protein: CASSQLPGLAQETQYF; CDR3 DNA: TGCGCCAGCAGCCAACTACCGGGACTAGCGCAAGAGACCCAGTACTTC
V gene: TRBV28; D gene: NA; clone size: NA; J gene: TRBJ1-3; CDR3 protein: CASSVFKVRSGNTIYF; CDR3 DNA: TGTGCCAGCAGTGTTTTTAAAGTGCGCTCTGGAAACACCATATATTTT
V gene: TRBV5-1; D gene: TRBD1; clone size: NA; J gene: TRBJ2-7; CDR3 protein: CASSPDRIVYEQYF; CDR3 DNA: TGCGCCAGCAGCCCGGACAGGATAGTCTACGAGCAGTACTTC
V gene: TRBV6-4; D gene: TRBD1; clone size: NA; J gene: TRBJ1-6; CDR3 protein: CASSEGGFSPLHF; CDR3 DNA: TGTGCCAGCAGTGAAGGGGGCTTTTCACCCCTCCACTTT
V gene: TRBV6-5; D gene: TRBD1; clone size: NA; J gene: TRBJ1-5; CDR3 protein: CASSRQGRSNQPQHF; CDR3 DNA: TGTGCCAGCAGTAGACAGGGGCGCAGCAATCAGCCCCAGCATTTT
V gene: TRBV29-1; D gene: TRBD1; clone size: NA; J gene: TRBJ2-5; CDR3 protein: CSVETGDEETQYF; CDR3 DNA: TGCAGCGTTGAGACAGGGGATGAAGAGACCCAGTACTTC
V gene: TRBV29-1; D gene: NA; clone size: NA; J gene: TRBJ1-2; CDR3 protein: CSVVSQDYGYTF; CDR3 DNA: TGCAGCGTTGTGTCCCAGGACTATGGCTACACCTTC
V gene: TRBV2; D gene: NA; clone size: NA; J gene: TRBJ2-7; CDR3 protein: CASRRLEVSSYEQYF; CDR3 DNA: TGTGCCAGCAGGCGTCTGGAGGTTTCCTCCTACGAGCAGTACTTC
V gene: TRBV11-2; D gene: TRBD2; clone size: NA; J gene: TRBJ2-3; CDR3 protein: CASSLRLAGAFIHTQYF; CDR3 DNA: TGTGCCAGCAGCTTAAGACTAGCGGGGGCGTTTATCCATACGCAGTATTTT
V gene: TRBV10-3; D gene: NA; clone size: once; J gene: TRBJ1-2; CDR3 protein: CAISDSGHGYTF; CDR3 DNA: TGTGCCATCAGTGACTCAGGGCATGGCTACACCTTC
V gene: TRBV7-6; D gene: NA; clone size: NA; J gene: TRBJ1-1; CDR3 protein: CASSPNGQRRTEAFF; CDR3 DNA: TGTGCCAGCAGCCCCAACGGACAGAGAAGGACTGAAGCTTTCTTT
V gene: TRBV10-3; D gene: NA; clone size: NA; J gene: TRBJ1-4; CDR3 protein: CAISRDQETEKLFF; CDR3 DNA: TGTGCCATCAGCCGGGATCAGGAAACTGAAAAACTGTTTTTT
V gene: TRBV19; D gene: NA; clone size: NA; J gene: TRBJ2-1; CDR3 protein: CASSSVGGKPYNEQFF; CDR3 DNA: TGTGCCAGTAGCTCAGTAGGGGGAAAGCCCTACAATGAGCAGTTCTTC
V gene: TRBV7-9; D gene: NA; clone size: NA; J gene: TRBJ1-4; CDR3 protein: CASSYSTGLNEKLFF; CDR3 DNA: TGTGCCAGCAGCTATTCGACAGGTTTAAATGAAAAACTGTTTTTT
V gene: TRBV6-5; D gene: NA; clone size: few; J gene: TRBJ1-5; CDR3 protein: CASSYSGGTEPQHF; CDR3 DNA: TGTGCCAGCAGTTACTCGGGGGGGACGGAGCCCCAGCATTTT
V gene: TRBV5-5; D gene: NA; clone size: NA; J gene: TRBJ2-5; CDR3 protein: CASSFTGYQETQYF; CDR3 DNA: TGTGCCAGCAGCTTTACAGGGTACCAAGAGACCCAGTACTTC
V gene: TRBV3-1/TRBV3-2; D gene: NA; clone size: NA; J gene: TRBJ2-5; CDR3 protein: CASSQDLGGGPRETQYF; CDR3 DNA: TGTGCCAGCAGCCAAGATCTAGGGGGGGGGCCTCGCGAGACCCAGTACTTC
V gene: TRBV11-3; D gene: TRBD1; clone size: NA; J gene: TRBJ1-2; CDR3 protein: CASSLAGTANYGYTF; CDR3 DNA: TGTGCCAGCAGCTTAGCCGGGACAGCTAACTATGGCTACACCTTC
V gene: TRBV19; D gene: TRBD1; clone size: NA; J gene: TRBJ1-1; CDR3 protein: CASRNRGKEGTEAFF; CDR3 DNA: TGTGCCAGTAGGAACAGGGGTAAGGAGGGCACTGAAGCTTTCTTT
V gene: TRBV5-1; D gene: TRBD1; clone size: NA; J gene: TRBJ2-1; CDR3 protein: CASSLAQGANEQFF; CDR3 DNA: TGCGCCAGCAGCTTGGCGCAGGGGGCTAATGAGCAGTTCTTC
V gene: TRBV6-5; D gene: TRBD2; clone size: NA; J gene: TRBJ2-7; CDR3 protein: CASRLAGGSEQYF; CDR3 DNA: TGTGCCAGCAGACTAGCGGGGGGTAGCGAGCAGTACTTC
V gene: TRBV9; D gene: NA; clone size: NA; J gene: TRBJ2-5; CDR3 protein: CASSVTASGTQYF; CDR3 DNA: TGTGCCAGCAGCGTAACAGCCTCAGGGACCCAGTACTTC
V gene: TRBV18; D gene: NA; clone size: once; J gene: TRBJ1-1; CDR3 protein: CASSPGDTEAFF; CDR3 DNA: TGTGCCAGCTCACCCGGGGACACTGAAGCTTTCTTT
V gene: TRBV5-6; D gene: NA; clone size: NA; J gene: TRBJ2-7; CDR3 protein: CASSPTLGLYDEQYF; CDR3 DNA: TGTGCCAGCAGCCCTACTCTCGGGTTATACGACGAGCAGTACTTC
V gene: TRBV19; D gene: TRBD2; clone size: NA; J gene: TRBJ2-3; CDR3 protein: CASSIGTGTSGSWTDTQYF; CDR3 DNA: TGTGCCAGTAGTATTGGAACCGGGACTAGCGGGAGTTGGACAGATACGCAGTATTTT
V gene: TRBV11-2; D gene: TRBD2; clone size: NA; J gene: TRBJ2-1; CDR3 protein: CASSLLGTSGYNEQFF; CDR3 DNA: TGTGCCAGCAGCTTACTCGGGACTAGCGGTTACAATGAGCAGTTCTTC
V gene: TRBV3-1/TRBV3-2; D gene: TRBD2; clone size: NA; J gene: TRBJ2-2; CDR3 protein: CASSQDVIAGMAGELFF; CDR3 DNA: TGTGCCAGCAGCCAAGATGTGATAGCGGGGATGGCCGGGGAGCTGTTTTTT
V gene: TRBV11-2; D gene: NA; clone size: few; J gene: TRBJ1-1; CDR3 protein: CASSLWEGTEAFF; CDR3 DNA: TGTGCCAGCAGCTTATGGGAGGGCACTGAAGCTTTCTTT